This T cell receptor beta chain was observed in a study of tumor-infiltrating lymphocytes in primary liver carcinoma. As concerns this clonotype: Its antigen is undetermined. One junction end disagrees with the germline gene, perhaps due to a read error.

Germline-derived CDR1 and CDR2 are KGHDR and SFDVKD. The CDR3 contains 15 residues. From 400 to 500 ng total RNA, TCR beta cDNA was generated with a primer in the constant region. Generation of the TCR beta libraries relied on three nested multiplex PCR rounds using slightly modified ARM-PCR. With TRBV1-TRBV30 forward primers and a C-beta reverse primer, the first two PCR rounds were run for approximately 10 cycles each. MiXCR, applied by TCRdb to the multiplex PCR reads, yields one record per CDR3 protein. The data show about 200,000 distinct CDR3 sequences, 85% seen once. Study-wide findings and caveats: Blood's top-250-clone fraction was significantly lower than that of tumors (p = 0.039). Researchers found tumor-adjacent and tumor-blood pairs overlapped less than tumor region pairs.

Bulk tissue was left unsorted, and RNA and DNA were co-extracted from 20-30 mg of it. Resecting the tumor surgically was how the patients' primary liver carcinoma was treated. The chain recombines TRBV24-1 with TRBJ2-2; tentative D call: TRBD1 (5 bases). The sample consisted of tumor tissue from primary liver carcinoma. The sequence was obtained from a man aged 35-49 years with primary liver carcinoma and hepatitis B virus infection. CDR3 DNA: TGTCCCACCAGTGAAGGGGATTATGACACCGGGGAGCTGTTTTTT. This encodes CPTSEGDYDTGELFF.